This TCR beta chain was recovered during a study of blood T cells in healthy people across ages. With a J-beta primer mix and a sample-barcoded 5' primer, a second PCR ran about 7 to 12 cycles. A minimum of 3 million CDR3-containing paired-end reads was obtained for each sample. Using its own MiXCR run on the 5' RACE reads, TCRdb lists one record per CDR3 protein. This sample has about 830,000 distinct CDR3 sequences, with approximately 59% found just once. The CDR3 runs to 14 residues. Trimming removed 4 bases from V and 13 bases from J; junction bases left unmatched: 9. In germline, CDR1 is ENHRY, CDR2 SYGVKD. Findings and caveats of the study: A conclusive naive versus antigen-experienced comparison was prevented by the unsorted PBMCs.

Healthy Russian Caucasian donors spanned ages about 6 to 100 years. This clonotype turned up a few times. What it recognizes is unknown. A read error is possible here, since a much larger clone lies one base away. V is TRBV10-3 and J is TRBJ2-4; TRBD2 aligns across 11 bases. The receptor was isolated from a young man in good health. Sequencing was carried out using blood. CDR3 in DNA: TGTGCCATCAGTGCCGCTAGCGGGGGGCGAGGGCAGTACTTC. Amino acids: CAISAASGGRGQYF.